This entry describes one TCR beta chain. Germline V gene lookup returns CDR1 GTSNPN and CDR2 SVGIG (reference sequence). The CDR3 is 14 amino acids. The V end lost 8 bases, the J end lost 4 bases, and 18 bases lay between the germline ends. This record comes from a study of control samples from healthy donors and cancer patients. The repertoire was sequenced with immunoSEQ multiplex PCR; TCRdb's copy has only in-frame clones and lacks some. The profile shows over 150,000 clones, roughly 94% of them singletons. The receptor was derived from a man aged 35 to 55 in good health. The source material was blood. The chain uses TRBV30 and TRBJ1-3; D unclear. The CDR3 nucleotides read TGTGCCAACGGACGCGTGGGCTCCGGAAACACCATATATTTT. Protein sequence: CANGRVGSGNTIYF.